This TCR beta chain was sequenced during a study of cytomegalovirus exposure and HLA in healthy donors. This clone was recorded a few times. V lost 3 bases to trimming and J lost 4 bases, with 12 bases between them. The germline V gene has CDR1 SNHLY and CDR2 FYNNEI. This CDR3 comprises 14 residues. It was with 60 Vbeta and 13 Jbeta primers that the PCR ran. Method: immunoSEQ multiplex PCR; TCRdb's copy keeps in-frame clones and lacks some. This table has some 120,000 clones, around 81% appearing once. The chain recombines TRBV2 with TRBJ1-1; the D is unclear. The specimen sequenced was PBMCs. This TCR was sampled from a woman younger than 45 in good health and CMV-seronegative. CDR3 in amino acids: CASSDRLGSTEAFF. The DNA for the CDR3 is TGTGCCAGCAGTGACCGGCTGGGGAGCACTGAAGCTTTCTTT.